The clone carrying this TCR beta chain was seen ten or more times. Its matching antigen is unknown. TCR beta VDJ and CDR3 profiling used genomic DNA as template. TCRdb processed the reads anew with MiXCR; each CDR3 protein has one entry. The sample records some 210,000 distinct CDR3 sequences, around 60% being singletons. The CDR3 is 14 amino acids. Germline CDR1 SGHKS, CDR2 YYEKEE (reference sequence). Trimming removed 5 bases at V and 3 bases at J, with 15 bases between. The sample is drawn from a study of CD8+CD57+ T cells in acquired aplastic anemia. Looking at the study overall: On average, healthy donors gave 10 million to 14 million reads for CD4+ cells. Overall study results and limits: Patients and controls had in common twenty-nine CD8+ CDR3 sequences.

This receptor was taken from a human donor in good health. Specimen: sorted CD4+, CD8+, or CD8+CD57+ T cells (not recorded which) from PBMCs. The V and J genes are TRBV5-5 and TRBJ2-7; TRBD1 or TRBD2 may be the D gene (5 bases each). The chain's CDR3 is CASRVWVGDYEQYF. CDR3 coding DNA: TGTGCCAGCAGGGTCTGGGTGGGGGACTACGAGCAGTACTTC.